This is a list of T cell receptor beta chains from one sample in a study of PD-1 blockade in classical Hodgkin lymphoma. TCRdb's table, derived via immunoSEQ multiplex PCR, lists solely in-frame clones and lacks some. The sample lists roughly 50,000 clones, approximately 81% occurring once. The specimen comprised peripheral blood mononuclear cells (PBMCs), sampled at baseline. These TCRs come from a human donor with classical Hodgkin lymphoma. The CDR3 runs from the conserved cysteine through the conserved F or W. Fields, in order: V gene, J gene, clone size, CDR3 length, D gene, CDR3 DNA, CDR3 protein. D genes are given only for firm matches. Only some rows state a clone size, as once, few, many or a class for expanded clones.

>TRBV27|TRBJ1-2|.|15|.
TGTGCCAGCAGTCCACTTATCGGCAGCTACTATGGCTACACCTTC
CASSPLIGSYYGYTF
>TRBV14|TRBJ2-1|.|16|TRBD1
TGTGCCAGCAGCCCACGAGGGACAGGGGTGTACAATGAGCAGTTCTTC
CASSPRGTGVYNEQFF
>TRBV18|TRBJ2-2|.|15|TRBD2
TGTGCCAGCTCACCGACTAGCGGGAACACCGGGGAGCTGTTTTTT
CASSPTSGNTGELFF
>TRBV30|TRBJ2-1|.|14|TRBD1
TGTGCCTGGAGTGGTGGGACAGGGGGTGATGAGCAGTTCTTC
CAWSGGTGGDEQFF
>TRBV30|TRBJ2-2|.|15|TRBD1
TGTGCCTCAAGACAGGGGGCTCGAGACACCGGGGAGCTGTTTTTT
CASRQGARDTGELFF
>TRBV11-2|TRBJ1-5|few|14|.
TGTGCCAGCAGCCCCTCCCAGGGTTATCAGCCCCAGCATTTT
CASSPSQGYQPQHF
>TRBV20-1|TRBJ1-2|.|9|.
TGCAGTGCGCCAACAGGGAACACCTTC
CSAPTGNTF
>TRBV30|TRBJ2-1|.|13|TRBD1
TGTGCCTGGGGCACGGACAGGGTTAATGAGCAGTTCTTC
CAWGTDRVNEQFF
>TRBV25-1|TRBJ2-7|.|15|TRBD2
TGTGCCAGCAGTGATTCGAGGGACTATCGCTACGAGCAGTACTTC
CASSDSRDYRYEQYF
>TRBV21-1|TRBJ2-3|.|20|.
TGTGCCAGCAGCCTCGGGCCTCCAACGTTTAGGGCGGGAGAAACAGATACGCAGTATTTT
CASSLGPPTFRAGETDTQYF
>TRBV18|TRBJ1-1|.|13|.
TGTGCCAGCTCACGTGCGGGGAACACTGAAGCTTTCTTT
CASSRAGNTEAFF
>TRBV4-3|TRBJ2-6|.|15|.
TGCGCCAGCAGCCAAGAGCAGACCGGGGCCAACGTCCTGACTTTC
CASSQEQTGANVLTF
>TRBV18|TRBJ2-5|.|13|.
TGTGCCAGCTCACCCCGCGACAAAGAGACCCAGTACTTC
CASSPRDKETQYF
>TRBV9|TRBJ2-6|.|15|.
TGTGCCAGCAGCGTAGGTATTTCTGGGGCCAACGTCCTGACTTTC
CASSVGISGANVLTF
>TRBV7-2|TRBJ2-3|.|16|.
TGTGCCAGCAGCCTCCGACCGAAGGGGTCCCGCGATACGCAGTATTTT
CASSLRPKGSRDTQYF
>TRBV27|TRBJ2-3|.|11|TRBD2
TGTGCCAGCATCGGGGGGGATACGCAGTATTTT
CASIGGDTQYF
>TRBV7-2|TRBJ2-1|.|15|TRBD2
TGTGCCAGCAGCTTAGAAGCGGGGGGTTACAATGAGCAGTTCTTC
CASSLEAGGYNEQFF
>TRBV13|TRBJ2-7|.|15|TRBD1
TGTGCCAGCAGCGAAACCGGGACAGGAGTCTACGAGCAGTACTTC
CASSETGTGVYEQYF
>TRBV30|TRBJ2-5|.|13|.
TGTGCCTGGAGTAGTACTATTCAGGGGACCCAGTACTTC
CAWSSTIQGTQYF
>TRBV6-5|TRBJ1-6|few|13|.
TGTGCCAGCAGTAAAGTAGCGGGTTCACCCCTCCACTTT
CASSKVAGSPLHF
>TRBV5-1|TRBJ2-7|.|16|TRBD2
TGCGCCAGCAGCTTGGCCGGCGGGAGGGCCAACTACGAGCAGTACTTC
CASSLAGGRANYEQYF
>TRBV10-3|TRBJ1-1|few|13|.
TGTGCCATCACGCGGGTGGGGTCCACTGAAGCTTTCTTT
CAITRVGSTEAFF
>TRBV6-1|TRBJ2-1|.|13|TRBD2
TGTGCCTCCCGACTAGCGGGAGCGGATGAGCAGTTCTTC
CASRLAGADEQFF
>TRBV2|TRBJ2-7|once|14|.
TGTGCCAGCAGTTCTGACTGGATTTCCTACGAGCAGTACTTC
CASSSDWISYEQYF
>TRBV5-4|TRBJ2-2|.|15|TRBD1
TGTGCCAGCAGCTTGGAGAGGGGGCGTCCCGGGGAGCTGTTTTTT
CASSLERGRPGELFF
>TRBV6-5|TRBJ2-3|.|16|TRBD2
TGTGCCAGCAGTTACTCTGGACTAGCGGGCACAGATACGCAGTATTTT
CASSYSGLAGTDTQYF
>TRBV27|TRBJ1-1|.|13|.
TGTGCCAGCAGTTTGCAGATGAACACTGAAGCTTTCTTT
CASSLQMNTEAFF
>TRBV2|TRBJ2-7|.|13|TRBD1
TGTGCCAGCCACAGGGGGATAAACTACGAGCAGTACTTC
CASHRGINYEQYF
>TRBV5-1|TRBJ2-2|.|14|.
TGCGCCAGCAGCGGGAAGCGTAACACCGGGGAGCTGTTTTTT
CASSGKRNTGELFF